A single sample gave rise to the 25 T cell receptor beta chains below, sequenced in a study of cytomegalovirus exposure and HLA in healthy donors. The PCR made use of 60 Vbeta and 13 Jbeta primers. Clones were sequenced by immunoSEQ multiplex PCR, and TCRdb holds only the in-frame ones, with some missing. The sample holds approximately 59,000 clones, 55% to 75% seen once. The sequenced material came from PBMCs. These receptors were taken from a man aged 35 to 55 in good health and CMV-seropositive.

V gene TRBV11-2 combines with J gene TRBJ2-7; a weak D match, TRBD2 (6 bases). Germline V lookup: CDR1 SGHAT, CDR2 FQNNGV. The ends were cut back, 1 base at V and 5 bases at J, with 18 bases in the middle. The CDR3 contains 16 residues. The CDR3, as DNA: TGTGCCAGCAGCTTAGGGAGGGGAAGCAGATGGGACGAGCAGTACTTC. Translating it yields CASSLGRGSRWDEQYF.

The chain joins TRBV2 to TRBJ2-4; 9 bases are shared with TRBD1. CDR3 length equals 21 residues. The germline CDR1 and CDR2 sequences are SNHLY and FYNNEI. V gave up 2 bases and J gave up 0 bases; unmatched junction bases: 17. The CDR3 sequence: CASSEWPGVVGQGIAKNIQYF. The CDR3 DNA sequence: TGTGCCAGCAGTGAATGGCCAGGCGTGGTAGGACAGGGGATAGCCAAAAACATTCAGTACTTC.

The CDR3 loop reads CASNHGDRLGEGYTF. The CDR3 DNA follows: TGTGCCAGCAACCATGGGGACAGGTTGGGGGAAGGCTACACCTTC. The V and J genes are TRBV7-9 and TRBJ1-2; TRBD1 matches 8 bases. Trimming took 7 bases from V and 8 from J; bases not matched to a gene: 15. CDR3 length: 15 residues. The V gene's germline CDR1 is SEHNR and CDR2 FQNEAQ (reference sequence).

The CDR3 nucleotides are TGTGCCAGCAATCTGCAGGGCGAGCAGCCCCAGCATTTT. Protein sequence: CASNLQGEQPQHF. V and J are TRBV6-4 and TRBJ1-5; the D gene is possibly TRBD1 (5 bases). This CDR3 comprises 13 residues. CDR1 MRHNA and CDR2 SNTAGT come from the germline V gene. Trimming took 7 bases from V and 7 from J, leaving 14 bases between them.

CDR3 in amino acids: CASSRQRNSPLHF. CDR3 DNA sequence: TGTGCCAGCAGTCGACAGCGAAATTCACCCCTCCACTTT. V and J are TRBV27 and TRBJ1-6; perhaps TRBD1 as D (5 bases). The CDR3 covers 13 residues. The germline V gene has CDR1 MNHEY and CDR2 SMNVEV (reference sequence). Trimming removed 5 bases from V and 7 bases from J, with 9 bases in between.

This clone counts as medium-sized. This chain uses TRBV5-1 with TRBJ1-1; D might be TRBD1 (6 bases). From germline, CDR1 is SGHRS and CDR2 YFSETQ. V was shortened by 0 bases and J by 5 bases, with 17 bases between the two germline ends. The CDR3 is made up of 16 amino acids. The CDR3 protein is CASSLVDRRGWTEAFF. In DNA, the CDR3 is TGCGCCAGCAGCTTGGTGGACAGAAGAGGATGGACTGAAGCTTTCTTT.

The V gene is TRBV11-2, the J gene TRBJ2-3, with 9 bases identical to TRBD1. There are 17 residues in the CDR3. The germline gives CDR1 SGHAT, CDR2 FQNNGV. V trimming: 3 bases; J trimming: 2 bases; junction bases outside the gene matches: 9. CDR3 DNA sequence: TGTGCCAGCAGCTTTTTGACAGGGGGAACGACCACAGATACGCAGTATTTT. Translation: CASSFLTGGTTTDTQYF.

This clone has only one observation. The chain joins TRBV30 to TRBJ2-1; a possible D gene is TRBD2 (6 bases). Germline loops: CDR1 GTSNPN, CDR2 SVGIG (reference sequence). The V end lost 3 bases, the J end lost 9 bases, and 12 bases lay between the germline ends. The CDR3 is 12 amino acids. In nucleotides, the CDR3 is TGTGCCTGGAGCCGACCGGGGGTTGAGCAGTTCTTC. Protein sequence: CAWSRPGVEQFF.

V is TRBV4-1 and J is TRBJ2-2; D is possibly TRBD1 (6 bases). Looked up from germline, CDR1 is MGHRA and CDR2 is YSYEKL. This CDR3 contains 15 residues. The V and J ends lost 0 bases and 6 bases respectively, with 11 bases between them. CDR3 DNA sequence: TGCGCCAGCAGCCAAGACCCAGGGGCGGCCGGGGAGCTGTTTTTT. This sequence encodes CASSQDPGAAGELFF.

This rearrangement joins TRBV5-1 to TRBJ2-3; 9 bases fit TRBD1. Germline V gene lookup returns CDR1 SGHRS and CDR2 YFSETQ. The CDR3 is 15 amino acids. The junction had 11 bases not matched to a gene; V was cut back by 6 bases and J by 6 bases. The CDR3 protein is CASKFTGGRLDTQYF. In nucleotides, the CDR3 is TGCGCCAGCAAATTTACAGGGGGCAGGTTGGATACGCAGTATTTT.

Here the CDR3 reads CASRPGGADTQYF. CDR3 DNA: TGTGCCAGCAGACCGGGGGGGGCAGATACGCAGTATTTT. V is TRBV6-5 and J is TRBJ2-3, with 8 positions matching TRBD2. V dropped 6 bases and J dropped 4; count of bases not matched to a gene: 3. Germline CDR1 MNHEY, CDR2 SVGAGI. CDR3 length: 13 residues.

The CDR3 reads CASSIAGLGSPGGYTF. The CDR3 DNA reads as TGTGCCAGTAGTATAGCGGGGTTGGGGTCTCCCGGCGGCTACACCTTC. The chain joins TRBV19 to TRBJ1-2; D remains ambiguous. Germline CDR1 reads LNHDA; CDR2 reads SQIVND (reference sequence). Trimming shortened V by 1 base and J by 8 bases, and 20 bases separated the two germline ends. This CDR3 spans 16 amino acids.

The chain employs TRBV19 and TRBJ2-1; 8 bases are a match to TRBD2. The junction had 8 bases not matched to a gene; V was cut back by 3 bases and J by 7 bases. The CDR3 spans 15 residues. Looked up from germline, CDR1 is LNHDA and CDR2 is SQIVND (reference sequence). As DNA, the CDR3 is TGTGCCAGTAGTATCATGGCGGGAGGATTTAATGAGCAGTTCTTC. Translated: CASSIMAGGFNEQFF.

The chain links TRBV2 to TRBJ2-5; TRBD2 agrees at 15 bases. This CDR3 is built from 16 residues. Germline CDR1 SNHLY, CDR2 FYNNEI. With 6 bases clipped from V and 0 bases from J, the junction kept 2 bases outside the gene matches. The CDR3 bases are TGTGCCAGCAGAGGGACTAGCGGGGGGTACCAAGAGACCCAGTACTTC. The encoded protein is CASRGTSGGYQETQYF.

The chain combines TRBV4-3 with TRBJ1-2; a possible D gene is TRBD1 (5 bases). The CDR3 spans 14 residues. Trimming shortened V by 2 bases and J by 7 bases, and 14 bases separated the two germline ends. Per the germline V gene, CDR1 is LGHNA and CDR2 is YSLEER. The CDR3, as DNA: TGCGCCAGCAGCCAACAGGTCGGGGGACGTGGCTACACCTTC. This translates into CASSQQVGGRGYTF.

The chain links TRBV6-5 to TRBJ1-2, with 9 bases aligning to TRBD1. In germline, CDR1 is MNHEY, CDR2 SVGAGI. This CDR3 region has 15 residues. V trimming: 2 bases; J trimming: 8 bases; junction bases outside the gene matches: 9. The CDR3 here is CASSYGGGQGGGYTF. In nucleotides, the CDR3 is TGTGCCAGCAGTTACGGAGGGGGACAGGGAGGCGGCTACACCTTC.

The gene calls are TRBV2 and TRBJ1-3; 8 bases line up with TRBD1. In germline, CDR1 is SNHLY, CDR2 FYNNEI. V lost 6 bases to trimming and J lost 0 bases; unmatched junction nucleotides: 4. The CDR3 sequence is 15 residues long. CDR3 in DNA: TGTGCCAGCAGGAACACAGGGGGCTCTGGAAACACCATATATTTT. Its protein product is CASRNTGGSGNTIYF.

This chain links TRBV5-6 with TRBJ2-5; 12 nucleotides line up with TRBD2. Germline CDR1 SGHDT, CDR2 YYEEEE. This CDR3 is 17 amino acids long. With V trimmed by 3 bases and J by 4 bases, 10 bases remained unmatched. The CDR3 DNA sequence: TGTGCCAGCAGCTGGGGTCTAGCGGGAGGGTCTTTAGAGACCCAGTACTTC. This codes for CASSWGLAGGSLETQYF.

The rearrangement uses TRBV27 and TRBJ1-1, with TRBD1 matching 7 bases. The CDR3 spans 16 residues. The germline CDR1 and CDR2 sequences are MNHEY and SMNVEV (reference sequence). Trimming took 0 bases from V and 5 from J; bases not matched to a gene: 9. CDR3 residues: CASSLSGRGAETEAFF. CDR3 coding DNA: TGTGCCAGCAGTTTATCCGGCAGGGGGGCTGAAACTGAAGCTTTCTTT.

CDR3: CASTPGTGSKPQHF. CDR3 bases: TGTGCCAGCACCCCTGGGACAGGGAGTAAGCCCCAGCATTTT. The chain uses TRBV2 and TRBJ1-5, with TRBD1 matching 9 bases. Germline assignment: CDR1 SNHLY and CDR2 FYNNEI. With 7 bases clipped from V and 8 bases from J, the junction kept 9 bases outside the gene matches. The CDR3 runs 14 residues. Supplemented by reference TRBV2 and TRBJ1-5, the full variable domain reads EPEVTQTPSHQVTQMGQEVILRCVPISNHLYFYWYRQILGQKVEFLVSFYNNEISEKSEIFDDQFSVERPDGSNFTLKIRSTKLEDSAMYFCASTPGTGSKPQHFGDGTRLSIL.

The chain is built from TRBV2 and TRBJ1-3, with D uncertain. The CDR3 extends over 13 amino acids. The germline V gene encodes CDR1 SNHLY and CDR2 FYNNEI. V was clipped by 2 bases and J by 6 bases, with 8 bases between them. DNA for the CDR3: TGTGCCAGCAGTGAATACAGTATAAACACCATATATTTT. Protein sequence: CASSEYSINTIYF.

The chain couples TRBV9 to TRBJ2-1; weak D call: TRBD2 (5 bases). Germline CDR1 is SGDLS and CDR2 is YYNGEE. The ends were cut back, 1 base at V and 5 bases at J, with 13 bases in the middle. The CDR3 consists of 15 residues. CDR3 sequence (DNA): TGTGCCAGCAGCGTAACGGGCGGGCGAAACAATGAGCAGTTCTTC. It translates to CASSVTGGRNNEQFF.

This clone was seen more than once but under ten times. Compared with germline, one end of the junction differs, possibly owing to a read error. This chain links TRBV27 with TRBJ1-2; maybe TRBD1 (6 bases). Germline V gene lookup returns CDR1 MNHEY and CDR2 SMNVEV (reference sequence). The length of the CDR3 is 16 residues. The CDR3, as DNA: TGTGCCAGCAGTTCCCCCTCCGCCCAGGGACACTATGGCTACACTTTC. Encoded protein: CASSSPSAQGHYGYTF.

The CDR3 DNA reads TGCGCCAGCAGTCCTAGCGGGGTACCAAATACGCAGTATTTT. Encoded protein: CASSPSGVPNTQYF. The chain is built from TRBV5-1 and TRBJ2-3; 9 bases map to TRBD2. The V and J ends lost 5 bases and 7 bases, in that order; junction bases with no gene match: 8. The length of the CDR3 is 14 residues. Germline V CDR1 and CDR2: SGHRS, YFSETQ.

In regard to this clone: The identical CDR3 is also encoded by other nucleotide sequences in the sample. The chain couples TRBV5-6 to TRBJ1-6; 10 nucleotides line up with TRBD1. With 4 bases clipped from V and 4 bases from J, the junction kept 5 bases outside the gene matches. Germline V gives CDR1 SGHDT, CDR2 YYEEEE. CDR3 length: 16 residues. In nucleotides, the CDR3 is TGTGCCAGCAGCCTGACAGGGGGCAGTTATAATTCACCCCTCCACTTT. Protein product: CASSLTGGSYNSPLHF.